The clone carrying this TCR beta chain was seen a few times. The sort gate was single viable CD3+CD4+CD8-CD45RO+ cells for memory CD4+ T cells. After thawing, CD4+ T cells were positively selected. The source of the sample is a study of memory CD4+ T cells and cytomegalovirus serostatus. At the level of the study: Donors were healthy Belgian adults, under ten CMV seropositive and 24 seronegative.

Authors' methods: After removing out-of-frame reads, millions of distinct TCRbeta sequences remained. Using immunoSEQ multiplex PCR, the repertoire was profiled, and TCRdb retains in-frame clones only, with some absent. Clonal size and the V and J genes are those of that table, whereas D and trimming came from the DNA. Here the sample spans 45,000 to 60,000 clones, roughly 80% being singletons. The CDR3 has 15 residues. Trimming stripped 5 bases from V and 1 base from J, with 14 bases between. CDR1 is MDHEN, CDR2 SYDVKM, per germline. The TCR originated in an adult in good health and CMV-seropositive. The sequenced sample was memory CD4+ T cells from blood. This chain joins TRBV28 and TRBJ1-1; no clear D gene. For the CDR3, the DNA is TGTGCCAGCAGTGCCGTTGGGTCAGCGAACACTGAAGCTTTCTTT. This sequence encodes CASSAVGSANTEAFF.